The present T cell receptor (beta chain) was sequenced within a study of T cell repertoires and leukemia-associated antigens. Findings and caveats of the study: V, J, VDJ and CDR3 counts did not differ significantly among groups.

MiXCR, applied by TCRdb to the 5' RACE reads, yields one record per CDR3 protein. Among 14,000 or so distinct CDR3 sequences listed, roughly 40% were seen once. The CDR3 covers 15 residues. V was shortened by 6 bases and J by 0 bases, with 14 bases between the two germline ends. Germline V gene lookup returns CDR1 LNHDA and CDR2 SQIVND (reference sequence). This clonotype was counted ten times or more. As yet, its antigen is unknown. Specimen: CD3+ T cells sorted from blood and cultured. The origin of this receptor is a female donor in good health. The chain couples TRBV19 to TRBJ1-1, with no clear D. The CDR3 loop is CASRAENSMNTEAFF. The DNA for the CDR3 is TGTGCCAGTAGGGCCGAGAACAGCATGAACACTGAAGCTTTCTTT.